This T cell receptor (beta chain) appears in the sequencing data of a study of blood T cell repertoires in COVID-19. Study-wide background: There were acute and convalescent COVID-19 samples, and they came from the United States, Italy and Spain. Sources were T cells, B-cell-depleted T cells, or PBMCs; the material itself was cDNA or gDNA.

With V trimmed by 3 bases and J by 3 bases, 4 bases remained unmatched. The CDR3 extends over 14 amino acids. CDR1 is KGHSH, CDR2 LQKENI, per germline. In the original analysis: Scientists estimated how many nucleated cells there were by amplifying reference gene primers. Data came from immunoSEQ multiplex PCR; TCRdb stores just in-frame clones and leaves some out. The DNA was the basis for D and trimming; V, J and clone size are from that table. Counted here are some 42,000 clones, 65% to 80% occurring once; the ten biggest clones make up about 26%. Sequencing used peripheral blood. The rearrangement links TRBV18 to TRBJ2-7; 8 bases map to TRBD1. This clonotype originated in a man older than 75 with acute or convalescent COVID-19. CDR3 sequence (DNA): TGTGCCAGCTCACCCGGACAGGGCCTCTACGAGCAGTACTTC. It is translated as CASSPGQGLYEQYF.